Each of the 23 T cell receptor delta chains below was sequenced from the same sample in a study of fetal and pediatric gammadelta thymocytes. TCRdb reanalyzed the reads using CATT. The sample holds about 1,600 delta-chain clones; roughly 15% are singletons and the top ten take 6% to 7%. Source material: Vgamma9Vdelta2 gamma-delta T cells from the thymus. Stated subset: sorted CD3+gammadeltaTCR+Vgamma9+Vdelta2+ thymocytes. The receptors derive from a child who underwent cardiac surgery and was recorded as healthy.

The chain uses TRDV2 and TRDJ1; no firm D call. TCRdb is silent on the J gene; assignment here came from matching the DNA to germline. Germline-derived CDR1 and CDR2 are GEAIGNYY and EKD. The V and J ends lost 2 bases and 3 bases respectively, with 21 bases between them. CDR3 length: 17 residues. CDR3 in amino acids: CACDKPWTLYSADKLIF. In nucleotides, the CDR3 is TGTGCCTGTGACAAGCCCTGGACCCTATATTCGGCCGATAAACTCATCTTT.

Regarding this clone: This may be a read error: a much more frequent sequence differs by one nucleotide. V usage is TRDV2 and J usage is TRDJ1, with 11 bases that match TRDD3. TCRdb is silent on the J gene; assignment here came from matching the DNA to germline. This CDR3 is built from 20 residues. CDR1 and CDR2 (germline): GEAIGNYY, EKD. J lost 0 bases, V lost 1 base, and 15 bases had no gene match. CDR3: CACDTRRALLGDMYTDKLIF. The CDR3 coding sequence is TGTGCCTGTGACACGAGGAGAGCCCTACTGGGGGATATGTACACCGATAAACTCATCTTT.

This clone is classed as medium-sized (0.01 to 0.1%). The rearrangement joins TRDV2 to TRDJ3, with D possibly being TRDD2 (6 bases). Germline CDR1 and CDR2: GEAIGNYY and EKD. This CDR3 region has 21 residues. V was trimmed by 3 bases and J by 5 bases, leaving 28 bases between them. CDR3 nucleotide sequence: TGTGCCTGTGACCCGAAATGGAGGCCTTCCGACGGGGCCCGGGACACCCGACAGATGTTTTTC. Its translation is CACDPKWRPSDGARDTRQMFF.

By frequency in the sample, this clone is large. The chain is built from TRDV2 and TRDJ1; 10 positions match TRDD3. V shed 0 bases and J 6 bases; nucleotides not matched to a gene: 12. The CDR3 covers 17 residues. The V gene's germline CDR1 is GEAIGNYY and CDR2 EKD. CDR3 protein: CACDTQLPGTGGYKLIF. CDR3 DNA sequence: TGTGCCTGTGACACCCAGCTCCCCGGTACTGGGGGATATAAACTCATCTTT.

This clone ranks as medium-sized. This chain uses TRDV2 with TRDJ1, with 8 bases identical to TRDD3. Germline CDR1 is GEAIGNYY and CDR2 is EKD. V lost 1 base to trimming and J lost 0 bases; unmatched junction nucleotides: 18. The CDR3 covers 20 residues. The CDR3 loop is CACDTRPPCTGGSYTDKLIF. In DNA form, the CDR3 reads TGTGCCTGTGACACGAGGCCTCCCTGTACTGGGGGGTCGTACACCGATAAACTCATCTTT.

The J gene is TRDJ1, the V gene TRDV2, with 11 bases matching TRDD3. The germline CDR1 and CDR2 sequences are GEAIGNYY and EKD. The CDR3 contains 17 residues. The ends lost 0 bases at V and 3 bases at J; junction bases unmatched: 8. This CDR3 is CACDTLLGDMRSDKLIF. The CDR3 nucleotides read TGTGCCTGTGACACCTTACTGGGGGATATGCGTTCCGATAAACTCATCTTT.

This clone is classed as medium-sized. The chain has TRDV2 and TRDJ1; the match to TRDD3 covers 10 bases. CDR1 is GEAIGNYY, CDR2 EKD, per germline. This CDR3 contains 18 residues. The V segment lost 3 bases and the J segment 3 bases; nucleotides outside the gene matches: 15. The chain's CDR3 is CACDLRWGIPIEPDKLIF. Here the CDR3 DNA reads TGTGCCTGTGACCTGAGGTGGGGGATACCTATCGAGCCCGATAAACTCATCTTT.

In its sample, this clone ranks as medium-sized (0.01 to 0.1%). The chain employs TRDV2 and TRDJ1, with 10 positions matching TRDD3. CDR3 size: 16 residues. V was pared by 2 bases and J by 6 bases, with 11 bases of the junction left unmatched. Germline loops: CDR1 GEAIGNYY, CDR2 EKD. The CDR3 nucleotides read TGTGCCTGTGACAGCGTACTGGGGGATCCCACACATAAACTCATCTTT. It is translated as CACDSVLGDPTHKLIF.

The V call is TRDV2, the J call TRDJ1, with 11 bases lining up with TRDD3. Since TCRdb gives no J gene, matching the DNA to germline was used here to assign it. J gave up 5 bases and V 6 bases, and 22 bases lay outside the gene matches. This CDR3 comprises 19 residues. Per germline, CDR1 GEAIGNYY and CDR2 EKD. DNA of the CDR3: TGTGCCTGTACCAGGCCTTCCCCGCATGGCCTGGGGGATACTGATAAACTCATCTTT. Amino acid sequence: CACTRPSPHGLGDTDKLIF.

By proportion, this clone is large. V usage is TRDV2 and J usage is TRDJ1; the match to TRDD3 covers 12 bases. Germline V gene lookup returns CDR1 GEAIGNYY and CDR2 EKD. J was trimmed by 4 bases and V by 3 bases; bases with no gene match: 11. The CDR3 is 17 residues long. DNA of the CDR3: TGTGCCTGTGACCCTGTACTGGGGGATACCGGGGTCGATAAACTCATCTTT. It specifies CACDPVLGDTGVDKLIF.

This clone is classed as large. The sample contains more than one DNA sequence encoding this CDR3. The chain recombines TRDV2 with TRDJ1, with 11 bases lining up with TRDD3. Per germline, CDR1 GEAIGNYY and CDR2 EKD. V gave up 0 bases and J gave up 3 bases; unmatched junction bases: 5. This CDR3 is built from 16 residues. Here the CDR3 reads CACDTGWGILADKLIF. Here the CDR3 DNA reads TGTGCCTGTGACACCGGCTGGGGGATACTAGCCGATAAACTCATCTTT.

This chain connects TRDV2 to TRDJ3; D gene ambiguous. TCRdb records no J gene; here it was assigned by comparing the DNA to germline. Trimming took 2 bases from V and 0 from J, leaving 7 bases between them. The CDR3 length is 16 residues. The germline V gene has CDR1 GEAIGNYY and CDR2 EKD. CDR3 sequence reads: CACDNRTSWDTRQMFF. The DNA of the CDR3 is TGTGCCTGTGACAATCGGACCTCCTGGGACACCCGACAGATGTTTTTC.

Judged by abundance, this clone is large. The V gene is TRDV2, the J gene TRDJ1, with 12 nucleotides matching TRDD3. In germline, CDR1 is GEAIGNYY, CDR2 EKD. This CDR3 spans 17 amino acids. With V trimmed by 3 bases and J by 5 bases, 12 bases remained unmatched. CDR3 bases: TGTGCCTGTGACTCCGTACTGGGGGATACAAGCACGGATAAACTCATCTTT. Translated, it gives CACDSVLGDTSTDKLIF.

By share, this clone counts as medium-sized (0.01 to 0.1%). The V gene is TRDV2, the J gene TRDJ1; D might be TRDD3 (6 bases). With 4 bases removed from V and 7 bases from J, the gap between germline ends came to 21 bases. Germline V gene data show CDR1 as GEAIGNYY and CDR2 as EKD. The CDR3 contains 15 residues. In nucleotides, the CDR3 is TGTGCCTGTGAACGGGGGGACCCCCGTTGGGGTAAACTCATCTTT. Protein sequence: CACERGDPRWGKLIF.

This clone occurred a few times. The chain employs TRDV2 and TRDJ3; 10 nucleotides line up with TRDD3. Matching the DNA to germline supplied the J gene, which TCRdb does not give. This CDR3 contains 20 residues. The germline gives CDR1 GEAIGNYY, CDR2 EKD. V was clipped by 0 bases and J by 0 bases; unmatched bases: 7. The CDR3 coding sequence is TGTGCCTGTGACACCGTACTGGGGGATCCCAGCTCCTGGGACACCCGACAGATGTTTTTC. The encoded protein is CACDTVLGDPSSWDTRQMFF.

There are a few counts of this clone. A single base separates this from a much larger clone, so it may be a read error. The chain employs TRDV2 and TRDJ2, with 13 bases identical to TRDD3. TCRdb supplies no J gene; here it was assigned by aligning the nucleotide sequence to germline. The CDR3 has 21 residues. Germline assignment: CDR1 GEAIGNYY and CDR2 EKD. The V segment lost 0 bases and the J segment 12 bases; nucleotides outside the gene matches: 24. In DNA, the CDR3 is TGTGCCTGTGACACCGCCCCATACTGGGGGATACGCTACCCGTACACCGATAAACTCTTCTTT. It codes for CACDTAPYWGIRYPYTDKLFF.

This clone was counted a few times. A read error may explain this, as a much larger clone is one base away. The chain carries TRDV2 and TRDJ1; 8 bases align to TRDD3. Germline V lookup: CDR1 GEAIGNYY, CDR2 EKD. The CDR3 has 17 amino acids. V shed 0 bases, J shed 0 bases, and the junction held 8 bases outside the gene matches. The CDR3 DNA reads TGTGCCTGTGACACCGCCCCTGGGGGAACTCACACCGATAAACTCATCTTT. Translating it yields CACDTAPGGTHTDKLIF.

In this sample, this clone is large. This sequence joins TRDV2 and TRDJ1; possibly TRDD3 for D (5 bases). The germline gives CDR1 GEAIGNYY, CDR2 EKD. V was pared by 3 bases and J by 7 bases, with 11 bases between. This CDR3 comprises 12 residues. CDR3 coding DNA: TGTGCCTGTGACGGGAGGGATCGTAAACTCATCTTT. Amino acid sequence: CACDGRDRKLIF.

In this sample, this clone turned up a few times. Since a much larger clone is just one base distant, this may be a read error. The gene calls are TRDV2 and TRDJ1; D gene uncertain. V lost 0 bases and J 2 bases, leaving 21 bases between the germline ends. The CDR3 sequence is 18 residues long. The germline V gene encodes CDR1 GEAIGNYY and CDR2 EKD. The CDR3 nucleotides are TGTGCCTGTGACACCAAGGTGGCGTTCGGGAGACCAACCGATAAACTCATCTTT. Its protein product is CACDTKVAFGRPTDKLIF.

This rearrangement joins TRDV2 to TRDJ1; a weak D match, TRDD3 (6 bases). Matching the DNA to germline supplied the J gene, which TCRdb does not give. V was clipped by 4 bases and J by 0 bases, with 29 bases between them. The CDR3 consists of 20 residues. The germline V gene has CDR1 GEAIGNYY and CDR2 EKD. DNA for the CDR3: TGTGCCTGTGAGTTTCTACTGCGGGATAACCCCCCTGGATACACCGATAAACTCATCTTT. This translates into CACEFLLRDNPPGYTDKLIF.

The chain carries TRDV2 and TRDJ1; the match to TRDD3 covers 12 bases. TCRdb offers no J gene call, so here the DNA was matched to germline to obtain one. V trimming: 3 bases; J trimming: 9 bases; junction bases outside the gene matches: 22. CDR3 length: 19 amino acids. Germline V CDR1 and CDR2: GEAIGNYY, EKD. This CDR3 reads CACDHRALLGDTPERELIF. CDR3 in DNA: TGTGCCTGTGACCACAGGGCCTTACTGGGGGATACACCGGAACGGGAACTCATCTTT.

Relative to its sample, this clone is large (0.1 to 1%). This chain connects TRDV2 to TRDJ1; 13 bases line up with TRDD3. The CDR3 totals 17 residues. After removal of 3 bases from V and 8 bases from J, the junction contained 14 bases not matched to a gene. CDR1 and CDR2 (germline): GEAIGNYY, EKD. The CDR3 bases are TGTGCCTGTGACCCGAGGTTCACTGGGGGATACGCGGGAAAACTCATCTTT. It is translated as CACDPRFTGGYAGKLIF.

In this sample, this clone is large. The chain links TRDV2 to TRDJ1; 10 bases map to TRDD3. The CDR3 consists of 17 residues. Germline assignment: CDR1 GEAIGNYY and CDR2 EKD. With V trimmed by 4 bases and J by 4 bases, 14 bases remained unmatched. CDR3 amino acids: CACDSVGDTNTGDKLIF. The CDR3 coding sequence is TGTGCCTGTGATTCCGTGGGGGATACAAATACGGGCGATAAACTCATCTTT.